The clone carrying this T cell receptor (beta chain) was observed a few times. The antigen remains undetermined. The table came from immunoSEQ multiplex PCR; TCRdb's copy has only in-frame clones and leaves some out. The sample contains 40,000 to 60,000 clones, roughly 90% of which appear only once. The data are from a study of neoadjuvant nivolumab and ipilimumab in lung cancer. Trimming left V 3 bases short and J 0 bases short, with 11 bases between. Per germline, CDR1 KGHSH and CDR2 LQKENI. The CDR3 totals 16 residues. Broader study findings: From pretherapy to surgery, tumor richness and clonality rose with dual therapy.

The source is an adult with non-small cell lung cancer. Some clones in this sample may be carry-over from other donors' samples. The starting material was blood, obtained before neoadjuvant nivolumab, alone or with ipilimumab. This chain links TRBV18 with TRBJ2-2; D gene uncertain. CDR3 nucleotide sequence: TGTGCCAGCTCACCCCCCCACTCCGCGAACACCGGGGAGCTGTTTTTT. This codes for CASSPPHSANTGELFF.